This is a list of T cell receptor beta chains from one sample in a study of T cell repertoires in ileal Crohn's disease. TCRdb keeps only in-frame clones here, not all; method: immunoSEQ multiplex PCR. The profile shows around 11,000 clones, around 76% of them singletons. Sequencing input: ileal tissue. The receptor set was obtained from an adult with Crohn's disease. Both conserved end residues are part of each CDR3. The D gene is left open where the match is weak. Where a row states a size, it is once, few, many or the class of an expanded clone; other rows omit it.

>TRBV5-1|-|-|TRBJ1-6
CASSLEGERNSPLHF
TGCGCCAGCAGCTTGGAAGGGGAACGAAATTCACCCCTCCACTTT
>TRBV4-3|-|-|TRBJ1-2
CASSQDRRANYGYTF
TGCGCCAGCAGCCAAGATAGGCGGGCTAACTATGGCTACACCTTC
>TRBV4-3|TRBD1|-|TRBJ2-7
CASSQDDRGSYEQYF
TGCGCCAGCAGCCAAGACGACAGGGGTTCCTACGAGCAGTACTTC
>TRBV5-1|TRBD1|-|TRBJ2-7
CASSLQGQGTYEQYF
TGCGCCAGCAGCTTGCAGGGACAGGGGACCTACGAGCAGTACTTC
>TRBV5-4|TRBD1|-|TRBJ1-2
CASSLWTGGTSNYGYTF
TGTGCCAGCAGCTTGTGGACAGGGGGCACCTCTAACTATGGCTACACCTTC
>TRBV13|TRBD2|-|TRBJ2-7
CASSLGGLLSYEQYF
TGTGCCAGCAGCTTGGGGGGGTTACTATCCTACGAGCAGTACTTC
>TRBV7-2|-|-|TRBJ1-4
CASSLDPGSEKLFF
TGTGCCAGCAGCTTAGATCCGGGGTCGGAAAAACTGTTTTTT
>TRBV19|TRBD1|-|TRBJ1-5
CASSIGQGVDQPQHF
TGTGCCAGTAGTATAGGACAGGGAGTAGATCAGCCCCAGCATTTT
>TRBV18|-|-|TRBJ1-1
CASSPPWRDPGDEAFF
TGTGCCAGCTCACCACCGTGGCGGGATCCTGGGGATGAAGCTTTCTTT
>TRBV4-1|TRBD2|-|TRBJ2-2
CASSPLRGLAVTGELFF
TGCGCCAGCAGCCCTCTGCGGGGACTAGCGGTCACCGGGGAGCTGTTTTTT
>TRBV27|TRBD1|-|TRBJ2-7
CASSSIPGTGNYEQYF
TGTGCCAGCAGTTCGATCCCCGGGACAGGGAACTACGAGCAGTACTTC
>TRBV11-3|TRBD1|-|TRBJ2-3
CASRLGQGSTDTQYF
TGTGCCAGCAGACTCGGACAGGGGAGCACAGATACGCAGTATTTT
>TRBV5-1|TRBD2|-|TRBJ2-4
CASSLELAGLKNIQYF
TGCGCCAGCAGCTTGGAACTAGCGGGCTTGAAAAACATTCAGTACTTC
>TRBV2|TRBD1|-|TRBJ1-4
CASSEGQGSMGNEKLFF
TGTGCCAGCAGTGAAGGACAGGGGAGTATGGGTAATGAAAAACTGTTTTTT
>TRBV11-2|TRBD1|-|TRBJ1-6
CASSARQGAGSPLHF
TGTGCCAGCAGCGCAAGACAGGGGGCGGGATCACCCCTCCACTTT
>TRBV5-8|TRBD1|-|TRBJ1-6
CASSIGQENSPLHF
TGTGCCAGCAGCATCGGACAGGAGAATTCACCCCTCCACTTT
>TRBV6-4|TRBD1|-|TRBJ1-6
CARQTGVNSPLHF
TGTGCCAGACAGACAGGGGTTAATTCACCCCTCCACTTT
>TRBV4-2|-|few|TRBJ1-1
CASSQDQRAGNTEAFF
TGTGCCAGCAGCCAAGATCAGAGGGCAGGGAACACTGAAGCTTTCTTT
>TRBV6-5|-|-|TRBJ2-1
CASSYGTEQFF
TGTGCCAGCAGTTACGGGACAGAGCAGTTCTTC
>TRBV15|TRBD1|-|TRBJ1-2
CATSRGGQGSGYTF
TGTGCCACCAGCAGAGGGGGACAGGGCTCTGGCTACACCTTC
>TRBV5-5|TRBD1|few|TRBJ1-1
CASSWYNRGNTEAFF
TGTGCCAGCAGCTGGTATAACAGGGGGAACACTGAAGCTTTCTTT
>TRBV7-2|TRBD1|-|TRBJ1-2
CASSPGQGASGGYTF
TGTGCCAGCAGCCCCGGACAGGGGGCGAGTGGGGGCTACACCTTC
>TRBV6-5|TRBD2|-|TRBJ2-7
CASKLGEGQLYEQYF
TGTGCCAGCAAACTAGGGGAGGGGCAACTCTACGAGCAGTACTTC
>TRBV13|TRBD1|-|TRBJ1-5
CASSLGRDSYQPQHF
TGTGCCAGCAGCTTAGGCCGGGACAGTTATCAGCCCCAGCATTTT
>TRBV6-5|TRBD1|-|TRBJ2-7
CASRGTERVYEQYF
TGTGCCAGCAGAGGGACAGAGAGAGTCTACGAGCAGTACTTC
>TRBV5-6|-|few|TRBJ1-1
CASSFAGVNTEAFF
TGTGCCAGCAGCTTCGCGGGTGTGAACACTGAAGCTTTCTTT
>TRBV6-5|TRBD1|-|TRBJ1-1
CASSYGTGGQAFF
TGTGCCAGCAGTTACGGAACAGGGGGCCAAGCTTTCTTT
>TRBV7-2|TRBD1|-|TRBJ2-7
CASSSDSGTGSYEQYF
TGTGCCAGCAGCTCAGACTCCGGGACAGGGTCCTACGAGCAGTACTTC
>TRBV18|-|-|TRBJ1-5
CASSPSGAGSNQPQHF
TGTGCCAGCTCACCATCAGGGGCTGGGAGCAATCAGCCCCAGCATTTT
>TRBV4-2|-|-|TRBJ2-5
CASSQDRASGLGETQYF
TGTGCCAGCAGCCAAGATCGCGCCAGCGGGCTGGGGGAGACCCAGTACTTC
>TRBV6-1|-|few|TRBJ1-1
CASSDLRGTEAFF
TGTGCCAGCAGTGACCTAAGAGGCACTGAAGCTTTCTTT
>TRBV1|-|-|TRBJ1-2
CTSSPADRIRYGYTF
TGCACCAGCAGCCCTGCTGACAGAATCCGCTATGGCTACACCTTC
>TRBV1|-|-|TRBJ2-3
CTSSQGSSGEADTQYF
TGCACCAGCAGCCAAGGTTCTAGCGGGGAGGCAGATACGCAGTATTTT